This section outlines one T cell receptor (beta chain) sequence together with its context. Its cognate antigen is unknown. CDR1 and CDR2 (germline): LGHDT, YNNKEL (reference sequence). V lost 4 bases and J lost 9; bases outside the gene matches: 9. The length of the CDR3 is 15 residues. Specified treatment: around 19 received Ad26.COV2.S at low or high dose, single or two shots; 5 received placebo; per-sample allocation not given. It was on day 63 after the first vaccine or placebo injection that samples were taken. This person who donated was an adult of 18-55 years in Boston. This sample stems from a study of Ad26.COV2.S vaccination and SARS-CoV-2 variants. Whole-study context: The donor belonged to the COV1001 Ad26.COV2.S trial arm. Intramuscular Ad26.COV2.S at 5x10^10 or 1x10^11 viral particles. Findings and limits, study-wide: TCR breadth and depth analyses may have underestimated total T cell responses.

The table came from immunoSEQ multiplex PCR; TCRdb's copy has only in-frame clones and leaves some out. The table records 300,000 to 400,000 clones, about 82% of them present only once. This rearrangement joins TRBV3-1 (or the pseudogene TRBV3-2) to TRBJ1-6, with 7 bases identical to TRBD1. This TCR was recovered from a person aged 18-65 years who received the Ad26.COV2.S COVID-19 vaccine or a placebo. Sequencing was performed on peripheral blood, taken in a trial of Ad26.COV2.S vaccine versus placebo. CDR3: CASSPRTGTGSPLHF. The CDR3, as DNA: TGTGCCAGCAGCCCGCGGACAGGTACCGGTTCACCCCTCCACTTT.